These 31 T cell receptor beta chains were all obtained from the same sample, sequenced in a study of cytomegalovirus exposure and HLA in healthy donors. The PCR used 60 Vbeta and 13 Jbeta primers. Method: immunoSEQ multiplex PCR; TCRdb's copy keeps in-frame clones and lacks some. This table holds around 210,000 clones, about 76% found once. The sample was PBMCs. These receptors all come from a male donor in good health and CMV-seropositive.

This chain joins TRBV5-1 and TRBJ1-2; 10 nucleotides match TRBD1. The CDR3 consists of 15 residues. Germline assignment: CDR1 SGHRS and CDR2 YFSETQ. Trimming removed 4 bases from V and 7 bases from J; junction bases left unmatched: 10. The CDR3 reads CASSNSGQGSLGYTF. DNA of the CDR3: TGCGCCAGCAGCAATTCGGGACAGGGGTCCCTTGGCTACACCTTC.

The chain couples TRBV9 to TRBJ2-1; TRBD1 matches at 10 bases. The trim removed 2 bases at V and 4 bases at J, leaving 6 bases unmatched. This CDR3 comprises 16 residues. In germline, CDR1 is SGDLS, CDR2 YYNGEE. The CDR3 reads CASSVALGQGYNEQFF. The CDR3 nucleotides read TGTGCCAGCAGCGTTGCTTTGGGACAGGGGTACAATGAGCAGTTCTTC. Supplemented by reference TRBV9 and TRBJ2-1, the full variable domain reads DSGVTQTPKHLITATGQRVTLRCSPRSGDLSVYWYQQSLDQGLQFLIQYYNGEERAKGNILERFSAQQFPDLHSELNLSSLELGDSALYFCASSVALGQGYNEQFFGPGTRLTVL.

J is TRBJ1-4 and V is TRBV28; 8 nucleotides agree with TRBD1. J was trimmed by 8 bases and V by 8 bases; bases with no gene match: 10. CDR3 length: 14 residues. Germline V lookup: CDR1 MDHEN, CDR2 SYDVKM. The CDR3 region has the DNA TGTGCCAGCGGGCCGACAGGGGCAGGGGAAAAACTGTTTTTT. Translated: CASGPTGAGEKLFF.

The J gene is TRBJ2-1, the V gene TRBV7-2, with 7 nucleotides matching TRBD2. The germline gives CDR1 SGHTA, CDR2 FQGNSA. CDR3 length: 15 amino acids. Trimming cost V 1 base and J 3 bases; bases outside gene matches: 3. The CDR3 loop is CASSLVREHYNEQFF. The CDR3 region has the DNA TGTGCCAGCAGCTTAGTGCGGGAGCACTACAATGAGCAGTTCTTC.

This clone was picked up one time. The CDR3 region has the DNA TGTGCCAGCAGCTTAGCTTTGCGCTCTGGAAACACCATATATTTT. It yields the protein CASSLALRSGNTIYF. The chain joins TRBV13 to TRBJ1-3; D is undetermined. The CDR3 has 15 residues. CDR1 and CDR2 (germline): PRHDT, FYEKMQ (reference sequence). V lost 1 base and J lost 0, with 7 bases in between. Variable domain in full (rest from reference TRBV13 and TRBJ1-3): AAGVIQSPRHLIKEKRETATLKCYPIPRHDTVYWYQQGPGQDPQFLISFYEKMQSDKGSIPDRFSAQQFSDYHSELNMSSLELGDSALYFCASSLALRSGNTIYFGEGSWLTVV.

The chain couples TRBV7-9 to TRBJ2-1; the match to TRBD1 covers 7 bases. CDR3 length equals 15 residues. The J segment lost 6 bases and the V segment lost 1 base, leaving 6 bases of the junction unmatched. The germline V gene has CDR1 SEHNR and CDR2 FQNEAQ (reference sequence). The CDR3 DNA is TGTGCCAGCAGCTTAGTGACAGGGTTTAGCAATGAGCAGTTCTTC. Protein product: CASSLVTGFSNEQFF.

This chain uses TRBV5-1 with TRBJ2-7; 8 bases match TRBD1. Trimming took 5 bases from V and 4 from J; bases not matched to a gene: 8. Looked up from germline, CDR1 is SGHRS and CDR2 is YFSETQ. There are 14 residues in the CDR3. The CDR3 here is CASRSGQADYEQYF. For the CDR3, the DNA is TGCGCCAGCAGGTCGGGACAGGCTGATTACGAGCAGTACTTC.

This clone was found once. V gene TRBV11-2 combines with J gene TRBJ2-5; a possible D gene is TRBD2 (5 bases). The DNA end lines up better with TRBJ2-7; the J call may be wrong. Germline values: CDR1 SGHAT, CDR2 FQNNGV. CDR3 length: 12 amino acids. CDR3 protein: CASSLGVYEQYF. The CDR3 DNA follows: TGTGCCAGCAGCCTCGGGGTCTACGAGCAGTACTTC.

V is TRBV4-3 and J is TRBJ2-3; perhaps TRBD2 as D (6 bases). The CDR3 loop spans 14 amino acids. Between the trimmed V and J ends, which lost 4 bases and 6 bases, there was a span of 14 bases. Per the germline V gene, CDR1 is LGHNA and CDR2 is YSLEER. Here the CDR3 reads CASSPRLEVDTQYF. The DNA of the CDR3 is TGCGCCAGCAGCCCACGACTAGAAGTCGATACGCAGTATTTT.

The chain couples TRBV15 to TRBJ1-4, with 12 bases identical to TRBD1. Germline V gene sequence: CDR1 LNHNV, CDR2 YYDKDF (reference sequence). This CDR3 region has 15 residues. V was pared by 3 bases and J by 8 bases, with 4 bases of the junction left unmatched. CDR3 DNA: TGTGCCACCAGCAGGACCGGGACAGGGGGCGAAAAACTGTTTTTT. Protein: CATSRTGTGGEKLFF.

This chain joins TRBV9 and TRBJ2-3, with TRBD1 as a possible D gene (7 bases). With 4 bases removed from V and 0 bases from J, the gap between germline ends came to 15 bases. Germline V gene sequence: CDR1 SGDLS, CDR2 YYNGEE. This CDR3 is built from 16 residues. The CDR3 coding sequence is TGTGCCAGCAGCTCAGGGGGGACGACTAGCACAGATACGCAGTATTTT. Translating gives CASSSGGTTSTDTQYF.

The CDR3 is CASEMAATGYTF. The CDR3 DNA reads TGTGCCAGTGAAATGGCAGCGACTGGCTACACCTTC. This chain uses TRBV19 with TRBJ1-2, with D uncertain. The CDR3 has 12 residues. Germline V lookup: CDR1 LNHDA, CDR2 SQIVND (reference sequence). The ends were cut back, 8 bases at V and 7 bases at J, with 14 bases in the middle.

The J gene is TRBJ2-6, the V gene TRBV9, with 10 bases identical to TRBD1. V lost 4 bases to trimming and J lost 1 base; unmatched junction nucleotides: 8. The germline CDR1 and CDR2 sequences are SGDLS and YYNGEE. The CDR3 totals 18 residues. The CDR3 spells CASSSGGQGRSGANVLTF. CDR3 nucleotide sequence: TGTGCCAGCAGCTCTGGGGGACAGGGGCGATCTGGGGCCAACGTCCTGACTTTC. The entire variable domain, with the rest obtained from reference TRBV9 and TRBJ2-6, is as follows: DSGVTQTPKHLITATGQRVTLRCSPRSGDLSVYWYQQSLDQGLQFLIQYYNGEERAKGNILERFSAQQFPDLHSELNLSSLELGDSALYFCASSSGGQGRSGANVLTFGAGSRLTVL.

As for this clone: Other DNA sequences from this sample encode an identical CDR3 as well. This chain joins TRBV6-1 and TRBJ2-7, with D hard to call. This CDR3 contains 14 residues. Trimming shortened V by 2 bases and J by 10 bases, and 18 bases separated the two germline ends. Per the germline V gene, CDR1 is MNHNS and CDR2 is SASEGT. The CDR3 region is CASSEFVAPFEQYF. The CDR3 nucleotides read TGTGCCAGCAGTGAATTCGTGGCCCCGTTCGAACAGTACTTC.

V is TRBV6-5 and J is TRBJ1-2; D is unresolved. The CDR3 is 13 residues long. Trimming left V 0 bases short and J 7 bases short, with 9 bases between. CDR1 is MNHEY and CDR2 is SVGAGI in the germline V gene. The CDR3 region is CASSYSRLAGYTF. The CDR3 DNA is TGTGCCAGCAGTTACTCCCGGTTAGCTGGCTACACCTTC.

The J gene is TRBJ2-7, the V gene TRBV2; D uncertain. The CDR3 covers 12 residues. Germline loops: CDR1 SNHLY, CDR2 FYNNEI. Trimming removed 3 bases from V and 4 bases from J, with 7 bases in between. The CDR3 here is CASSDSIYEQYF. CDR3 sequence (DNA): TGTGCCAGCAGTGATAGTATTTACGAGCAGTACTTC. The variable domain in full, with the rest retrieved from reference TRBV2 and TRBJ2-7, is EPEVTQTPSHQVTQMGQEVILRCVPISNHLYFYWYRQILGQKVEFLVSFYNNEISEKSEIFDDQFSVERPDGSNFTLKIRSTKLEDSAMYFCASSDSIYEQYFGPGTRLTVT.

In this sample, this clone turned up once. V usage is TRBV5-1 and J usage is TRBJ1-1; D unclear. Trimming stripped 2 bases from V and 5 bases from J, with 10 bases between. The CDR3 is 13 amino acids. The germline V gene encodes CDR1 SGHRS and CDR2 YFSETQ. The CDR3 DNA is TGCGCCAGCAGCTTAACTACTGGTACTGAAGCTTTCTTT. It is translated as CASSLTTGTEAFF.

V usage is TRBV23-1 and J usage is TRBJ2-5; D not resolved. TRBV23-1 is an open reading frame whose function is uncertain. The CDR3 covers 14 residues. Trimming shortened V by 0 bases and J by 3 bases, and 8 bases separated the two germline ends. In DNA form, the CDR3 reads TGCGCCAGCAGTCAATCGAAACAAGAAGAGACCCAGTACTTC. Its translation is CASSQSKQEETQYF.

The CDR3 nucleotides are TGTGCCAGCAGCGCTTCGGTTGGCGGGAACTCCTACAATGAGCAGTTCTTC. Translating gives CASSASVGGNSYNEQFF. V gene TRBV9 combines with J gene TRBJ2-1; maybe TRBD2 (6 bases). Germline V gene sequence: CDR1 SGDLS, CDR2 YYNGEE. Trimming removed 3 bases from V and 0 bases from J, with 16 bases in between. This CDR3 is 17 amino acids long. Full variable domain (rest looked up from reference TRBV9 and TRBJ2-1): DSGVTQTPKHLITATGQRVTLRCSPRSGDLSVYWYQQSLDQGLQFLIQYYNGEERAKGNILERFSAQQFPDLHSELNLSSLELGDSALYFCASSASVGGNSYNEQFFGPGTRLTVL.

In this sample, this clone turned up a few times. The J gene is TRBJ2-3, the V gene TRBV30; D is unclear. The germline V gene has CDR1 GTSNPN and CDR2 SVGIG (reference sequence). The CDR3 runs 12 residues. V lost 0 bases, J lost 5 bases, and 6 bases lay in between. In DNA, the CDR3 is TGTGCCTGGAGTGTAACCGGAGATACGCAGTATTTT. Translating it yields CAWSVTGDTQYF.

This chain joins TRBV7-2 and TRBJ2-1; D gene ambiguous. The V end lost 1 base, the J end lost 2 bases, and 6 bases lay between the germline ends. The CDR3 totals 14 residues. The germline V gene encodes CDR1 SGHTA and CDR2 FQGNSA. CDR3 sequence reads: CASSLDPTYNEQFF. The CDR3 DNA is TGTGCCAGCAGCTTAGATCCAACCTACAATGAGCAGTTCTTC.

The J gene is TRBJ2-1, the V gene TRBV4-1; possible D gene TRBD2, 6 bases. Germline V gene data show CDR1 as MGHRA and CDR2 as YSYEKL. This CDR3 contains 16 residues. V was pared by 1 base and J by 2 bases, with 12 bases between. CDR3 loop: CASSQAGTRAYNEQFF. DNA for the CDR3: TGCGCCAGCAGCCAAGCGGGGACTCGAGCCTACAATGAGCAGTTCTTC.

The rearrangement links TRBV5-4 to TRBJ2-2; unclear D gene. The CDR3 totals 15 residues. Germline CDR1 is SGHNT and CDR2 is YYREEE (reference sequence). The germline V and J ends were trimmed by 3 bases and 0 bases, with 9 bases remaining between them. This CDR3 is CASSSPAANTGELFF. The CDR3 region has the DNA TGTGCCAGCAGCTCGCCCGCAGCGAACACCGGGGAGCTGTTTTTT.

This chain joins TRBV28 and TRBJ1-2, with D possibly TRBD1 on 5 matching bases. The CDR3 has 13 amino acids. V was pared by 3 bases and J by 5 bases, with 10 bases between. Germline values: CDR1 MDHEN, CDR2 SYDVKM. CDR3 residues: CASSLTAQYGYTF. The CDR3 coding sequence is TGTGCCAGCAGTTTGACAGCTCAATATGGCTACACCTTC.

This clone was found a few times. V is TRBV5-8 and J is TRBJ2-7, with 10 bases identical to TRBD1. Germline V lookup: CDR1 SGHTS, CDR2 YDEGEE. This CDR3 is 15 amino acids long. Trimming at V came to 4 bases and at J to 7 bases, leaving 11 bases not matched to a gene. CDR3 sequence (DNA): TGTGCCAGCAGCAACCGGGACAGGGGATCGGGGGAGCAGTACTTC. Encoded protein: CASSNRDRGSGEQYF.

This clone has a single count. The V and J genes are TRBV7-9 and TRBJ1-4; TRBD1 agrees at 7 bases. V lost 5 bases to trimming and J lost 5 bases; unmatched junction nucleotides: 11. Germline V gene sequence: CDR1 SEHNR, CDR2 FQNEAQ (reference sequence). This CDR3 region has 16 residues. The CDR3 protein is CASSPSPGQKNEKLFF. CDR3 coding DNA: TGTGCCAGCAGCCCCTCCCCGGGACAGAAAAATGAAAAACTGTTTTTT.

This clone was detected a few times. J is TRBJ2-1 and V is TRBV5-1, with D perhaps matching TRBD1 (6 bases). Germline V gene sequence: CDR1 SGHRS, CDR2 YFSETQ. There are 15 residues in the CDR3. Trimming removed 0 bases from V and 2 bases from J, with 9 bases in between. CDR3 sequence (DNA): TGCGCCAGCAGCTTGGCAGGGGAAGCCTACAATGAGCAGTTCTTC. It translates to CASSLAGEAYNEQFF.

The chain has TRBV9 and TRBJ2-3; 8 nucleotides line up with TRBD2. The CDR3 runs 15 residues. The germline V gene has CDR1 SGDLS and CDR2 YYNGEE. J lost 6 bases, V lost 3 bases, and 9 bases had no gene match. The CDR3 DNA follows: TGTGCCAGCAGCGGTCCGGGGGGGGCACGGGATACGCAGTATTTT. As protein: CASSGPGGARDTQYF.

This chain uses TRBV7-2 with TRBJ2-1; TRBD1 matches 7 bases. CDR1 SGHTA and CDR2 FQGNSA come from the germline V gene. V was pared by 6 bases and J by 13 bases, with 12 bases of the junction left unmatched. This CDR3 contains 13 residues. The CDR3 loop is CASSSPTGVKQFF. The CDR3 DNA is TGTGCCAGCAGTTCCCCCACAGGGGTGAAACAGTTCTTC.

The chain couples TRBV27 to TRBJ1-1, with TRBD1 identical over 8 bases. CDR3 length: 13 amino acids. J was trimmed by 9 bases and V by 3 bases; bases with no gene match: 6. Germline values: CDR1 MNHEY, CDR2 SMNVEV (reference sequence). CDR3: CASSFPGQVQAFF. In DNA, the CDR3 is TGTGCCAGCAGTTTCCCGGGACAGGTACAAGCTTTCTTT.

V is TRBV7-3 and J is TRBJ2-5; tentatively, D is TRBD1 (5 bases). Germline values: CDR1 SGHTA, CDR2 FQGTGA. Trimming shortened V by 1 base and J by 2 bases, and 11 bases separated the two germline ends. This CDR3 region has 15 residues. For the CDR3, the DNA is TGTGCCAGCAGCTTAAATGCAGGGCCACAAGAGACCCAGTACTTC. Protein: CASSLNAGPQETQYF.